This T cell receptor beta chain was sequenced in a study of cytomegalovirus exposure and HLA in healthy donors. Study-wide context: It was reported in a later analysis that the same platform had been used for the 120 validation repertoires as for the approximately 730 first-cohort repertoires. Study conclusions and caveats: Rare TCR sequences dominated, though some public TCRs recurred in many donors.

Of note for this clone: Its antigen is not known.

Some clones are missing from TCRdb's copy, which holds only in-frame ones; the method was immunoSEQ multiplex PCR. Of hundreds of thousands of clones detected, roughly 83% appear once; the ten largest clones hold around 5.4%. The CDR3 runs 13 residues. V was pared by 9 bases and J by 0 bases, with 9 bases between. Looked up from germline, CDR1 is SNHLY and CDR2 is FYNNEI. V gene TRBV2 combines with J gene TRBJ1-3; no firm D call. This TCR came from a woman aged 18 to 35 in good health and CMV-seronegative. Sequenced material: PBMCs. The CDR3 here is CARRWSSGNTIYF. The CDR3 DNA is TGTGCCAGACGGTGGTCCTCTGGAAACACCATATATTTT.